The T cell receptor beta chain described here comes from a study of OX40 agonist ivuxolimab in advanced cancers. Here immunoSEQ multiplex PCR was the method, and the copy in TCRdb shows in-frame clones only, minus some. The sample contains over 5,000 clones, over 70% of which appear only once. The CDR3 has 13 residues. Trimming took 0 bases from V and 3 from J, leaving 8 bases between them. The germline V gene encodes CDR1 SQVTM and CDR2 ANQGSEA. The rearrangement joins TRBV29-1 to TRBJ1-2; D gene uncertain. The clonotype was recovered from an adult with an advanced solid tumor such as melanoma, head and neck, liver or kidney cancer. The specimen was CD4+ or CD8+ T cells sorted from blood, collected in a trial of the OX40 agonist ivuxolimab. CDR3 amino acids: CSVEDRQDYGYTF. The CDR3 DNA is TGCAGCGTTGAAGATCGGCAGGACTATGGCTACACCTTC.